These 3 T cell receptor beta chains were sequenced from one sample in a study of shared clonotypes between healthy human individuals. Assay: immunoSEQ multiplex PCR; the TCRdb copy retains only in-frame clones and omits some. Among roughly 2 million clones listed, 95% were seen once. The material sequenced was naive CD4+ T cells sorted from blood. Subset in this sample: CD45RA+ positively selected. The receptors were gathered from a man between 18 and 29 years old in good health.

V gene TRBV5-1 combines with J gene TRBJ2-7; D is possibly TRBD2 (6 bases). Germline V gives CDR1 SGHRS, CDR2 YFSETQ. Trimming stripped 2 bases from V and 0 bases from J, with 15 bases between. The CDR3 sequence is 16 residues long. CDR3 DNA: TGCGCCAGCAGCTTTACCGGGACTTCCAGCTCCTACGAGCAGTACTTC. Protein sequence: CASSFTGTSSSYEQYF.

The rearrangement links TRBV7-9 to TRBJ2-5; 7 nucleotides line up with TRBD2. V was pared by 5 bases and J by 10 bases, with 10 bases of the junction left unmatched. The germline gives CDR1 SEHNR, CDR2 FQNEAQ (reference sequence). This CDR3 has 13 amino acids. This chain's CDR3 is CASSPVQGGNQYF. CDR3 coding DNA: TGTGCCAGCAGCCCGGTCCAGGGAGGGAACCAGTACTTC.

The gene calls are TRBV30 and TRBJ1-6, with TRBD1 identical over 8 bases. The CDR3 consists of 15 residues. Trimming cost V 3 bases and J 7 bases; bases outside gene matches: 8. Germline V gene data show CDR1 as GTSNPN and CDR2 as SVGIG (reference sequence). Here the CDR3 reads CAWRGKDRGNSPLHF. The CDR3 DNA reads as TGTGCCTGGAGGGGAAAAGACAGGGGCAATTCACCCCTCCACTTT.